This T cell receptor beta chain stems from a study of T cells in Graves' hyperthyroidism and ophthalmopathy (dated by TCRdb to between 2017 and 2020). For the study in its entirety: Peripheral blood was collected at initial diagnosis, before any treatment. To identify distinguishing TCR V-J signatures, a discovery cohort of around 100 patients was used, comprising approximately 40 with Graves' ophthalmopathy and some 60 with stable Graves' hyperthyroidism. Prospective prediction of ophthalmopathy was tested in an independent validation cohort of 18 to 20 hyperthyroidism patients and roughly 16 patients who later progressed to ophthalmopathy. For training and testing, the 100 or so patients in the discovery cohort were randomly divided in a 7:3 ratio. The study also compared thyroid tissue and blood T-cell repertoires from a handful of Graves' hyperthyroidism patients. After sampling, hyperthyroidism patients received methimazole starting at 30 mg daily, and ophthalmopathy patients received high-dose intravenous methylprednisolone. According to the paper, TCR Vbeta CDR3 sequencing was carried out on about 140 peripheral blood samples, which came from approximately 41 ophthalmopathy, roughly 75 hyperthyroidism and some 17 progressor patients. Here is what the overall study found, with its caveats: Most expanded thyroid clonotypes (frequency above 0.001) were also detected in blood, suggesting blood repertoires may reflect thyroid immune responses. In validation, progression to ophthalmopathy was predicted by the model with around 71% sensitivity and 72% to 85% specificity, a median of approximately 7.1 months before onset. Ophthalmopathy was separated from stable hyperthyroidism by a 13 V-J signature model, with over 85% sensitivity and 81% to 82% specificity obtained in cross-validation and 80%/75% obtained in testing. Sample size was not statistically predetermined, and investigators were not blinded to group allocation.

This clonotype was counted many times. It has no known antigen specificity. It has no much larger one-base neighbor in the sample; base qualities were not kept. The TCR beta CDR3 regions were amplified from the RNA transcripts. The TCR CDR3 was subjected to a first round of RT-PCR using the HTBI primer set and the Qiagen OneStep RT-PCR kit. The libraries were constructed in a second round of multiplex PCR and then size-selected and purified. Paired-end sequencing of the libraries was performed with 100 bp reads on an Illumina HiSeq2000. The study's own analysis went as follows. Raw data were processed with SOAPnuke, discarding reads with adapters, uncalled bases, mean Phred below 15, or no exact constant-primer or identifier match. COPE v1.2.5 was used to merge high-quality paired reads, and clonotypes were defined as unique nucleotide sequences. Clonotypes were aligned to IMGT TRBV, TRBD and TRBJ reference segments using MiTCR v1.1. The analysis was restricted to V-J combinations with a frequency above 0.0001, which together covered roughly 99% of the repertoires. A TCS score was defined as the ratio of F50 (clonal expansion) to E x V (chaos), with BLOSUM62-based TCRdist applied between CDR3 peptides within each V-J. Welch's t-statistics and random forest reduced 500 to 650 V-J features to 13, which were used in a naive Bayes classifier (R e1071). TCRdb reprocessing: public reads trimmed at Q25 with fastp, clones called with MiXCR, in-frame beta chains kept. Rows with a matching CDR3 protein are joined into one entry that keeps the most common DNA and genes. TCRdb assigned the V and J calls; the authors' analysis was not used. The sample has approximately 200,000 distinct CDR3 sequences on record, 15% to 20% of them singletons. Just under 45% of the sample comes from the top ten.

Graves' hyperthyroidism was defined as stable when no progression to ophthalmopathy occurred over 18 months of follow-up. Hyperthyroidism patients were newly diagnosed, had a disease duration of under 2 months, and were aged 18 to 65 years. The study excluded patients with uncontrolled infections, other autoimmune diseases, pregnancy or lactation. Diagnoses were established on the basis of clinical symptoms, serum thyroxine and TRAb, thyroid ultrasound, and orbital computed tomography. PBMCs were isolated from more than 8 ml of fresh peripheral blood by Ficoll-Paque density gradient centrifugation. Trizol reagent was used to extract total RNA, and RNA quality was then checked on an Agilent 2100 Bioanalyzer. The specimen sequenced was blood. The sequence came from a man aged 40-50 years with Graves' hyperthyroidism.

This receptor has the CDR3 CSANRAGIDKGYTF. The nucleotides read TGCAGTGCAAACAGGGCCGGAATAGATAAAGGCTACACCTTC. This receptor chain uses TRBV20-1 and TRBJ1-2, with TRBD1 as a weak D call on 6 bases. V is cut by 6 bases and J by 8 bases, and the space between the germline ends is 22 bases. The germline V gene (reference sequence) specifies DFQATT as CDR1 and SNEGSKA as CDR2. Spanning cysteine to phenylalanine, the CDR3 consists of 14 amino acids. The DNA shown is the 42-base CDR3, in frame from base 1.